This TCR beta chain was identified during a study of radiotherapy plus CTLA-4 blockade in lung cancer. At the level of the study: Among enrolled patients, roughly 18% responded and approximately 33% achieved disease control. Study-level results: In blood, early T cell clone dynamics reportedly predicted response best, together with interferon-beta.

Comments on this clone: Its antigen is unknown.

Focal radiation was given together with CTLA-4 blockade (ipilimumab) to patients with chemo-refractory metastatic non-small-cell lung cancer. This CDR3 contains 15 residues. CDR1 and CDR2 from the germline V gene are SGDLS and YYNGEE. With 0 bases removed from V and 0 bases from J, the gap between germline ends came to 9 bases. Using immunoSEQ multiplex PCR, the repertoire was profiled, and TCRdb retains in-frame clones only, with some absent. The sample lists tens of thousands of clones, less than 75% occurring once. This clonotype originated in a human donor with non-small cell lung cancer who had stable disease on radiotherapy plus ipilimumab. The starting material was peripheral blood, obtained from a patient treated with radiotherapy plus ipilimumab. V gene TRBV9 combines with J gene TRBJ1-1; no definite D call. The CDR3 is CASSVVGDLNTEAFF. The CDR3, as DNA: TGTGCCAGCAGCGTAGTGGGTGATCTGAACACTGAAGCTTTCTTT.